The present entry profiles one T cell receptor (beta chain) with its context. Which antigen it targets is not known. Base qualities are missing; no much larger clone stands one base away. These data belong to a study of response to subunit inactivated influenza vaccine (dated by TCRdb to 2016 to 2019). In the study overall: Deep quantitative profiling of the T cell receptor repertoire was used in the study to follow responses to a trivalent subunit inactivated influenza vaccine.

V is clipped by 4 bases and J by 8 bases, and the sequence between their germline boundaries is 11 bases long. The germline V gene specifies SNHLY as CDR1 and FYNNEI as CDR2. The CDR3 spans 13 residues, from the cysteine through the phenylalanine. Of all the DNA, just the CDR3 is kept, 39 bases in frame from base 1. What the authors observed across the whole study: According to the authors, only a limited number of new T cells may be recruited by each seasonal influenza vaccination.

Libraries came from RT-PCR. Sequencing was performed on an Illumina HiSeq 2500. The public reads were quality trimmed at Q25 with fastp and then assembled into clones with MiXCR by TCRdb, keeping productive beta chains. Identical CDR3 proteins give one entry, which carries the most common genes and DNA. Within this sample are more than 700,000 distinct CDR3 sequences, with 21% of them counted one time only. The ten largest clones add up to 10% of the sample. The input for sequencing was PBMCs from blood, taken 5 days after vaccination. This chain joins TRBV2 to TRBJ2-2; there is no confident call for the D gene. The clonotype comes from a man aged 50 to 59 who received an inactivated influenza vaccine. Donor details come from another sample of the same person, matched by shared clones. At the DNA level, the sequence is TGTGCCAGCAGTGCATGGGGTTTAGGGGAGCTGTTTTTT. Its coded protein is CASSAWGLGELFF.